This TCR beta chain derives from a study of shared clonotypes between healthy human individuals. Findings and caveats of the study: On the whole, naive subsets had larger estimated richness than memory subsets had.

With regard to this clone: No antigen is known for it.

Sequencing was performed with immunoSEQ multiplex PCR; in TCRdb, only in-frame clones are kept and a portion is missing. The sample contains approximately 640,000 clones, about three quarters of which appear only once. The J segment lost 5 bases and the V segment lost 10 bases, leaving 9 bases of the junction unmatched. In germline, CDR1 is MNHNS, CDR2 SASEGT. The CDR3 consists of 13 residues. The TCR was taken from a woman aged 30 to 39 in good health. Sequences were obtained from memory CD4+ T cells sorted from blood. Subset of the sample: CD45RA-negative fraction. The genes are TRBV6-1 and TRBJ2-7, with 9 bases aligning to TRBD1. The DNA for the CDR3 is TGTGCCACCACCAGGACAGGGGAACACGAGCAGTACTTC. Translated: CATTRTGEHEQYF.